This T cell receptor (beta chain) was identified during a study of vaccination and CD4 T cells after COVID-19. About this clonotype: Antigen: not known.

Treatment denoted: approximately nine-day PBMC culture with coronavirus spike peptide pools or control peptides (ViraFEST assay). ViraFEST grew antigen-specific T cells using peptide pools, then sequenced TCRs. An Oncomine TCR Beta short-read assay was used to sequence the DNA from cultured CD4+ T cells. TCRdb itself ran the PCR reads through MiXCR, one entry per CDR3 protein. Counted here are some 12,000 distinct CDR3 sequences, roughly 65% occurring once; the ten biggest clones make up about 20%. V gave up 4 bases and J gave up 4 bases; unmatched junction bases: 5. Germline CDR1 SGHTA, CDR2 FQGTGA. The CDR3 spans 15 residues.

The origin of this receptor is a human donor who had recovered from COVID-19. This chain connects TRBV7-3 to TRBJ2-1; 9 positions match TRBD2. The specimen sequenced was CD4+ T cells from blood, cultured in vitro. CDR3: CASSSRLAEYNEQFF. Written as DNA, the CDR3 is TGTGCCAGCAGCTCGCGACTAGCGGAGTACAATGAGCAGTTCTTC.